These 15 T cell receptor beta chains were all obtained from the same sample, sequenced in a study of control samples from healthy donors and cancer patients. Generated by immunoSEQ multiplex PCR, the TCRdb table keeps only in-frame clones and is missing some. This repertoire shows about 75,000 clones, 75% to 90% found once; its top ten account for more than 12%. Input material: blood. The receptors were gathered from a man aged 45-60 years in good health.

The chain couples TRBV5-5 to TRBJ1-3; the match to TRBD1 covers 8 bases. V lost 4 bases and J lost 0; bases outside the gene matches: 9. Per the germline V gene, CDR1 is SGHKS and CDR2 is YYEKEE (reference sequence). The CDR3 length is 17 residues. The CDR3 region is CASSLYLTGGSGNTIYF. The DNA for the CDR3 is TGTGCCAGCAGCCTCTACCTTACAGGGGGCTCTGGAAACACCATATATTTT.

The chain combines TRBV11-3 with TRBJ2-7; 8 bases line up with TRBD2. The junction had 6 bases not matched to a gene; V was cut back by 1 base and J by 7 bases. Looked up from germline, CDR1 is SGHNT and CDR2 is YENEEA. The CDR3 totals 14 residues. The CDR3 loop is CASSLGAGVREQYF. CDR3 in DNA: TGTGCCAGCAGCTTAGGAGCGGGAGTAAGGGAGCAGTACTTC. The full variable domain, rest sourced from reference TRBV11-3 and TRBJ2-7, is EAGVVQSPRYKIIEKKQPVAFWCNPISGHNTLYWYLQNLGQGPELLIRYENEEAVDDSQLPKDRFSAERLKGVDSTLKIQPAELGDSAVYLCASSLGAGVREQYFGPGTRLTVT.

This chain joins TRBV7-2 and TRBJ1-5; no clear D gene. Germline V lookup: CDR1 SGHTA, CDR2 FQGNSA. V was cut by 1 base and J by 3 bases, with 13 bases left in between. The CDR3 runs 16 residues. The chain's CDR3 is CASSLEFPGNNQPQHF. The CDR3 nucleotides read TGTGCCAGCAGCTTAGAATTTCCGGGTAACAATCAGCCCCAGCATTTT.

This clone was counted once. This chain uses TRBV5-6 with TRBJ2-7; 8 bases align to TRBD1. The CDR3 consists of 13 residues. Germline CDR1 and CDR2: SGHDT and YYEEEE. Trimming took 5 bases from V and 0 from J; bases not matched to a gene: 1. The DNA for the CDR3 is TGTGCCAGCAGGGACAGGGTCTCCTACGAGCAGTACTTC. It yields the protein CASRDRVSYEQYF.

This clone is termed medium-sized. This chain joins TRBV14 and TRBJ2-7; D remains ambiguous. This CDR3 is 18 amino acids long. Trimming took 0 bases from V and 4 from J, leaving 22 bases between them. Germline assignment: CDR1 SGHDN and CDR2 FVKESK. CDR3 sequence (DNA): TGTGCCAGCAGCCAAGATAGGGATGTTGGGCTGAGCAGTTACGAGCAGTACTTC. Translating gives CASSQDRDVGLSSYEQYF.

Comments on this clone: Other DNA sequences from this sample encode an identical CDR3 as well. The V gene is TRBV5-4, the J gene TRBJ2-3; D is perhaps TRBD2 (5 bases). This CDR3 has 14 amino acids. Germline V lookup: CDR1 SGHNT, CDR2 YYREEE (reference sequence). V was pared by 1 base and J by 1 base, with 7 bases between. CDR3 coding DNA: TGTGCCAGCAGCTTGACTAGACGCACAGATACGCAGTATTTT. Its protein is CASSLTRRTDTQYF.

The chain joins TRBV7-6 to TRBJ2-5; D possibly corresponds to TRBD1 (5 bases). The CDR3 contains 13 residues. Germline V gene data show CDR1 as SGHVS and CDR2 as FNYEAQ. With 6 bases removed from V and 2 bases from J, the gap between germline ends came to 10 bases. CDR3 nucleotides: TGTGCCAGCAGTCTCAGGGATCAAGAGACCCAGTACTTC. Encoded protein: CASSLRDQETQYF.

The chain has TRBV7-2 and TRBJ2-3; 9 nucleotides line up with TRBD1. Germline V gene lookup returns CDR1 SGHTA and CDR2 FQGNSA. Germline trimming cut 0 bases from V and 2 bases from J; bases unmatched to any gene: 6. The CDR3 extends over 17 amino acids. CDR3 sequence: CASSLAGTGFVTDTQYF. Here the CDR3 DNA reads TGTGCCAGCAGCTTAGCCGGGACAGGGTTCGTCACAGATACGCAGTATTTT.

This chain links TRBV3-1 (or the pseudogene TRBV3-2) with TRBJ1-3; no clear D gene. V shed 4 bases and J shed 0 bases, with 25 bases lying between them. Germline V lookup: CDR1 LGHDT, CDR2 YNNKEL (reference sequence). This CDR3 has 20 amino acids. The CDR3 here is CASSPTSAGSLHASGNTIYF. DNA for the CDR3: TGTGCCAGCAGCCCGACCTCCGCCGGGTCCCTCCATGCCTCTGGAAACACCATATATTTT.

The chain has TRBV7-2 and TRBJ1-2; tentatively, D is TRBD1 (5 bases). Germline CDR1 is SGHTA and CDR2 is FQGNSA. V lost 6 bases to trimming and J lost 0 bases, with 11 bases between them. The CDR3 is 14 amino acids. CDR3 DNA sequence: TGTGCCAGCAGGAGAGGGGAGGCTAACTATGGCTACACCTTC. It codes for CASRRGEANYGYTF.

This chain uses TRBV6-2 or TRBV6-3 with TRBJ2-3; no clear D gene. From germline, CDR1 is MNHEY and CDR2 SVGEGT. Trimming cost V 2 bases and J 4 bases, with 10 bases left between them. The CDR3 runs to 14 residues. The CDR3 loop is CASSYQALPDTQYF. In nucleotides, the CDR3 is TGTGCCAGCAGTTACCAGGCACTGCCAGATACGCAGTATTTT.

This sequence joins TRBV7-9 and TRBJ2-1; 7 nucleotides align to TRBD2. Germline CDR1 is SEHNR and CDR2 is FQNEAQ (reference sequence). V lost 0 bases to trimming and J lost 7 bases; unmatched junction nucleotides: 6. This CDR3 is built from 15 residues. The CDR3 region has the DNA TGTGCCAGCAGCTTAGCGGGAGGGCTTAGAAATGAGCAGTTCTTC. This sequence encodes CASSLAGGLRNEQFF. The variable domain in full, with the rest retrieved from reference TRBV7-9 and TRBJ2-1, is DTGVSQNPRHKITKRGQNVTFRCDPISEHNRLYWYRQTLGQGPEFLTYFQNEAQLEKSRLLSDRFSAERPKGSFSTLEIQRTEQGDSAMYLCASSLAGGLRNEQFFGPGTRLTVL.

The chain is built from TRBV30 and TRBJ1-3, with D possibly matching TRBD1 (5 bases). This CDR3 has 14 residues. Germline CDR1 reads GTSNPN; CDR2 reads SVGIG (reference sequence). V lost 0 bases and J 9 bases, leaving 15 bases between the germline ends. The DNA for the CDR3 is TGTGCCTGGAGTGTACCCGGGGCCTGGGGCACCATATATTTT. Translated, it gives CAWSVPGAWGTIYF.

The rearrangement joins TRBV18 to TRBJ1-5; D remains ambiguous. Deletions cut 1 base from V and 3 bases from J, with 4 bases between. There are 13 residues in the CDR3. Germline V gene data show CDR1 as KGHSH and CDR2 as LQKENI. Written as DNA, the CDR3 is TGTGCCAGCTCACCACAGGACAATCAGCCCCAGCATTTT. Translation gives CASSPQDNQPQHF.

This clone was observed a single time. This chain joins TRBV24-1 and TRBJ2-2; no reliable D call. Germline V gene sequence: CDR1 KGHDR, CDR2 SFDVKD. The CDR3 runs to 13 residues. The V gene lost 1 base and the J gene lost 6 bases, with 5 bases spanning the gap. CDR3 residues: CATSDFAAGELFF. The CDR3 DNA reads as TGTGCCACCAGTGATTTTGCGGCCGGGGAGCTGTTTTTT.